The sequence of this T cell receptor beta chain was determined in a study of beta chain features in type 1 diabetes. Turning to the study itself: In age, gender and cell yields, patients were similar to healthy donors. Points from the study as a whole: Type 1 diabetes patients showed a moderate but significant shortening of TCRB CDR3s in all four CD4+ subsets. Naive, central memory and Treg TCRB repertoires seemed to resemble each other more closely in patients than they did in healthy donors.

The sequenced template was cDNA made from the entire isolated RNA. The average read count of naive, central memory and regulatory T cell samples was some 3.9 million. Clones were sequenced by immunoSEQ multiplex PCR, and TCRdb holds only the in-frame ones, with some missing. The sample lists about 150,000 clones, about 13% seen once, with 1.3% in the top ten. The sample holds a few counts of this clone. Its antigen is undetermined. The sequenced sample consisted of central memory CD4+ T cells from blood. This sequence was found in a man between 18 and 29 years old with type 1 diabetes.

The CDR3 sequence is CASSAGLAGYNEQFF. The DNA for the CDR3 is TGTGCCAGCAGTGCTGGACTAGCGGGCTACAATGAGCAGTTCTTC. The gene calls are TRBV28 and TRBJ2-1; 11 nucleotides line up with TRBD2. J lost 3 bases, V lost 5 bases, and 3 bases had no gene match. Germline V CDR1 and CDR2: MDHEN, SYDVKM. This CDR3 region has 15 residues.